This is a list of T cell receptor beta chains from one sample in a study of cytomegalovirus exposure and HLA in healthy donors. The method was immunoSEQ multiplex PCR; TCRdb's version includes in-frame clones alone and lacks a portion of them. The sample lists roughly 120,000 clones, around nine tenths occurring once. The sample taken for sequencing was PBMCs. The source of these receptors is a man aged 18 to 30 in good health and CMV-seropositive. Both conserved end residues are part of each CDR3. D genes are given only for firm matches. Expanded clones are given a class, and other clones once, few, many or no size at all.

abundance | j_gene | v_gene | d_gene | CDR3aa | CDR3nt
NA | TRBJ2-7 | TRBV11-2 | NA | CASSLVQKYEQYF | TGTGCCAGCAGCTTAGTACAGAAATACGAGCAGTACTTC
once | TRBJ2-7 | TRBV7-2 | NA | CASSLVTPGGLEQYF | TGTGCCAGCAGCTTAGTAACCCCCGGGGGTTTGGAGCAGTACTTC
NA | TRBJ2-2 | TRBV7-6 | NA | CASSLTDTGELFF | TGTGCCAGCAGCCTTACAGACACCGGGGAGCTGTTTTTT
NA | TRBJ1-6 | TRBV4-2 | NA | CASSQDRRNSPLHF | TGTGCCAGCAGCCAAGACCGCAGGAATTCACCCCTCCACTTT
once | TRBJ1-1 | TRBV4-2 | NA | CASSQVVVGGRMNTEAFF | TGTGCCAGCAGCCAAGTCGTGGTAGGAGGGCGCATGAACACTGAAGCTTTCTTT
once | TRBJ1-4 | TRBV5-1 | NA | CASSLVSGNEKLFF | TGCGCCAGCAGCTTGGTATCAGGGAATGAAAAACTGTTTTTT
NA | TRBJ2-1 | TRBV11-2 | NA | CASSLDRNNEQFF | TGTGCCAGCAGCCTGGACAGAAACAATGAGCAGTTCTTC
NA | TRBJ2-5 | TRBV6-6 | NA | CASKDRGGETQYF | TGTGCCAGCAAAGATAGGGGTGGCGAGACCCAGTACTTC
NA | TRBJ1-1 | TRBV6-5 | TRBD1 | CASSHGQDWKAAFF | TGTGCCAGCAGTCACGGACAGGATTGGAAGGCAGCTTTCTTT
NA | TRBJ1-2 | TRBV19 | NA | CASLQQGPNYGYTF | TGTGCCAGCCTACAACAGGGACCTAACTATGGCTACACCTTC
NA | TRBJ1-2 | TRBV2 | NA | CATRPVQGLGGYTF | TGTGCCACCAGACCGGTTCAGGGGCTAGGTGGCTACACCTTC
NA | TRBJ2-7 | TRBV10-3 | TRBD1 | CAISELRDSYEQYF | TGTGCCATCAGTGAACTCCGGGACAGCTACGAGCAGTACTTC
NA | TRBJ2-3 | TRBV7-6 | NA | CASSPGTDTQYF | TGTGCCAGCAGCCCGGGCACAGATACGCAGTATTTT
NA | TRBJ1-3 | TRBV27 | TRBD1 | CASGRQGNGNTIYF | TGTGCCAGCGGCCGACAGGGGAATGGAAACACCATATATTTT